This T cell receptor beta chain originates from a study of metastatic and nonmetastatic thyroid tumors. Across the study: Blood and tumor or nodule tissue repertoires from malignant and benign thyroid patients were compared. General study results and limits: Significantly greater TCR beta diversity was reportedly found in malignant thyroid tumors than in benign nodules (in blood and tumor).

This clone was seen a few times. Its matching antigen is unknown. As handled by the study authors: A distant-metastasis classifier for papillary thyroid cancer was built using CDR3 differences across clinicopathological groups. TCRdb re-called the PCR reads with MiXCR. TCRdb, rather than the study authors, made the V and J calls. The sample lists some 26,000 clones; 20% to 30% were seen once. Per the germline V gene, CDR1 is DFQATT and CDR2 is SNEGSKA (reference sequence). The V and J ends lost 0 bases and 4 bases respectively, with 10 bases between them. This CDR3 region has 14 residues. Thyroid surgery was preceded by no treatment in any patient.

This TCR was sampled from a male donor with papillary thyroid cancer or a benign thyroid nodule (not recorded which). Some clones in this sample may be carry-over from other donors' samples. The V call is TRBV20-1, the J call TRBJ1-5, with D possibly matching TRBD1 (5 bases). The material sequenced was blood. The CDR3 protein is CSARDTQGNQPQHF. The CDR3 coding sequence is TGCAGTGCTAGAGATACGCAGGGTAATCAGCCCCAGCATTTT.